This TCR beta chain came from a study of breast tumors, draining lymph nodes, adjacent tissues. The study, taken as a whole, reports: Compared with basal-like, luminal-like tumors shared significantly more repertoire with nontumor tissue. Compared with lymph nodes, tumors were less diverse; compared with nontumor tissue, more.

The lymph nodes were axillary draining lymph nodes from breast cancer patients. This CDR3 is built from 12 residues. CDR1 is SGHAT, CDR2 FQNNGV, per germline. With V trimmed by 5 bases and J by 7 bases, 4 bases remained unmatched. The sample holds one count of this clonotype. The antigen remains undetermined. TCRdb reprocessed the multiplex PCR reads with MiXCR, giving one entry per CDR3 protein. The sample has 150,000 to 200,000 distinct CDR3 sequences, around 35% seen once. The chain combines TRBV11-2 with TRBJ1-2; 7 bases map to TRBD1. The sequence came from a female donor with breast cancer. Some clones in this sample may be carry-over from other donors' samples. The source material was axillary lymph node tissue. The CDR3 is CASSEQGFGYTF. CDR3 DNA: TGTGCCAGCAGCGAACAGGGGTTTGGCTACACCTTC.